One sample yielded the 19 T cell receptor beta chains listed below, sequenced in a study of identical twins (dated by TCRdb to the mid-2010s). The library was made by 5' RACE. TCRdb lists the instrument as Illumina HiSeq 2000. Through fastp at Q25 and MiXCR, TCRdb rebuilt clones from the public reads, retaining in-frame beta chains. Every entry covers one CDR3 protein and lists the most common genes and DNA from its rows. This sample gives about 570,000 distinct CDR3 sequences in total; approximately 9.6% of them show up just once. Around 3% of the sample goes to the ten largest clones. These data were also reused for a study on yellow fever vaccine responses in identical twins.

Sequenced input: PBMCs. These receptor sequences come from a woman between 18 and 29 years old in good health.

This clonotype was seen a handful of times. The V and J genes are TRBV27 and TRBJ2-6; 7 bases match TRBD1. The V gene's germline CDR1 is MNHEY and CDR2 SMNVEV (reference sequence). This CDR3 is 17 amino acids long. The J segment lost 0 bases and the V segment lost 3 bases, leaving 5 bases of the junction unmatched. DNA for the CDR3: TGTGCCAGCAGTTTTCACAGGGGCTTCTCTGGGGCCAACGTCCTGACTTTC. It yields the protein CASSFHRGFSGANVLTF.

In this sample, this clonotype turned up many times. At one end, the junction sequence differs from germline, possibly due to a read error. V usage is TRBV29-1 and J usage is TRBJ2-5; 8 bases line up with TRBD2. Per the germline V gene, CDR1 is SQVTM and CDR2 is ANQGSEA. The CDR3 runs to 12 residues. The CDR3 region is CSFEAGAETQYF. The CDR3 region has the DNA TGCAGCTTTGAAGCGGGAGCAGAGACCCAGTACTTC.

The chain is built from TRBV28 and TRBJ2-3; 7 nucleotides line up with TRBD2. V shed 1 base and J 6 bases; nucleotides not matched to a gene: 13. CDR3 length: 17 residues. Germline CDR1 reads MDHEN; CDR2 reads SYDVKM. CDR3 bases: TGTGCCAGCAGTTTATCCCCCCGAGCGGGGAGGTACGATACGCAGTATTTT. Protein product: CASSLSPRAGRYDTQYF.

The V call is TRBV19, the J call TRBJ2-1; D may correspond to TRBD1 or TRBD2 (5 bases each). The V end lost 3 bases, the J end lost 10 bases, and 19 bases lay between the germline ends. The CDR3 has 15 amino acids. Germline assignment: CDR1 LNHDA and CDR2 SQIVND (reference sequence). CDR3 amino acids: CASSMGLATLPEQFF. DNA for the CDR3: TGTGCCAGTAGTATGGGGCTAGCTACCCTCCCCGAGCAGTTCTTC. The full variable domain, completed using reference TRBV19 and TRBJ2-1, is DGGITQSPKYLFRKEGQNVTLSCEQNLNHDAMYWYRQDPGQGLRLIYYSQIVNDFQKGDIAEGYSVSREKKESFPLTVTSAQKNPTAFYLCASSMGLATLPEQFFGPGTRLTVL.

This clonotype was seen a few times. The CDR3 coding sequence is TGTGCCAGCAGCTCGGGGACAGGGGACTCCTACAATGAGCAGTTCTTC. Amino acid sequence: CASSSGTGDSYNEQFF. The V and J genes are TRBV5-6 and TRBJ2-1; 10 positions match TRBD1. Germline V lookup: CDR1 SGHDT, CDR2 YYEEEE. The V gene end was trimmed by 3 bases and the J gene end by 0 bases; junction bases not matched to a gene: 3. The CDR3 totals 16 residues.

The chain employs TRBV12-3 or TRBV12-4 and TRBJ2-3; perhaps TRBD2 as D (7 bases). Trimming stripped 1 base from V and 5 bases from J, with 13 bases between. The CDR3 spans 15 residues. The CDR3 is CASSLDLGGRDTQYF. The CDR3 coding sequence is TGTGCCAGCAGTTTAGATCTGGGGGGGCGAGATACGCAGTATTTT.

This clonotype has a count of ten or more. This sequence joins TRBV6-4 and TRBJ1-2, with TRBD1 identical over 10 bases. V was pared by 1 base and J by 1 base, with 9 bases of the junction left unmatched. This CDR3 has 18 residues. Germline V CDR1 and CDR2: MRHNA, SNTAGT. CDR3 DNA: TGTGCCAGCAGTGACTTTCCGGGACAGGGGACCGTTAACTATGGCTACACCTTC. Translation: CASSDFPGQGTVNYGYTF.

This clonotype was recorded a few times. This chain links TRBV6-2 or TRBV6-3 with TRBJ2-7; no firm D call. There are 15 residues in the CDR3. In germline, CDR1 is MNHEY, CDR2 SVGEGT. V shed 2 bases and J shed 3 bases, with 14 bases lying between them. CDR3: CASSYGPNLNYEQYF. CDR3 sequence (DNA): TGTGCCAGCAGTTACGGGCCTAACCTAAACTACGAGCAGTACTTC.

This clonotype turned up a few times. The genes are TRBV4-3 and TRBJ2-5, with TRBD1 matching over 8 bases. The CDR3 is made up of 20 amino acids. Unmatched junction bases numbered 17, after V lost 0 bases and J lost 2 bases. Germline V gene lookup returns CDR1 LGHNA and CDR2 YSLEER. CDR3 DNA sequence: TGCGCCAGCAGCCAAGATCCGTACTGGACAGGGTCGAACGAGCAAGAGACCCAGTACTTC. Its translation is CASSQDPYWTGSNEQETQYF.

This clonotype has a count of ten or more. CDR3 coding DNA: TGCGCCAGCAGCCAATGGCTTTCGAACACCGGGGAGCTGTTTTTT. Protein product: CASSQWLSNTGELFF. This chain links TRBV4-3 with TRBJ2-2, with D hard to call. The germline V gene has CDR1 LGHNA and CDR2 YSLEER. V lost 2 bases, J lost 0 bases, and 7 bases lay in between. This CDR3 spans 15 amino acids.

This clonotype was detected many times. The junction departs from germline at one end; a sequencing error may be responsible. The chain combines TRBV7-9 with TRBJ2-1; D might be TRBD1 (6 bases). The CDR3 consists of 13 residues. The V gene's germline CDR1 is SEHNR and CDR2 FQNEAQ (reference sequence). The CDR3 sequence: CVSSDWDNGEQFF. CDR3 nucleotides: TGTGTCAGCAGCGACTGGGACAACGGTGAGCAGTTCTTC. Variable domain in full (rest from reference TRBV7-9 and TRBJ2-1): DTGVSQNPRHKITKRGQNVTFRCDPISEHNRLYWYRQTLGQGPEFLTYFQNEAQLEKSRLLSDRFSAERPKGSFSTLEIQRTEQGDSAMYLCVSSDWDNGEQFFGPGTRLTVL.

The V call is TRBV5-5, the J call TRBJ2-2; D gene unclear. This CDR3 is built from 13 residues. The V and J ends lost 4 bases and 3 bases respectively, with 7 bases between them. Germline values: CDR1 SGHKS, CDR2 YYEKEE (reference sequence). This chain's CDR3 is CASSETYTGELFF. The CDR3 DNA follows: TGTGCCAGCAGCGAGACCTACACCGGGGAGCTGTTTTTT. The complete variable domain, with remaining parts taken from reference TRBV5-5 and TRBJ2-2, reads DAGVTQSPTHLIKTRGQQVTLRCSPISGHKSVSWYQQVLGQGPQFIFQYYEKEERGRGNFPDRFSARQFPNYSSELNVNALLLGDSALYLCASSETYTGELFFGEGSRLTVL.

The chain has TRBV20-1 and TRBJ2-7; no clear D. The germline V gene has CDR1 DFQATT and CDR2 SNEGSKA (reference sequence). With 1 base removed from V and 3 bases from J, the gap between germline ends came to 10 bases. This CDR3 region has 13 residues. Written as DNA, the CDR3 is TGCAGTGCTAGAGGTGACAAGGGCTACGAGCAGTACTTC. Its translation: CSARGDKGYEQYF.

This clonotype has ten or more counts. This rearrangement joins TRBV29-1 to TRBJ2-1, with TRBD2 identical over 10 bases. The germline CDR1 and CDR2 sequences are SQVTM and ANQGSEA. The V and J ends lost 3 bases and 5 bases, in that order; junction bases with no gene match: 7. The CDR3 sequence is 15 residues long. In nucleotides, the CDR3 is TGCAGCGTTGAGGGGAGGGGACTAGCGAACAATGAGCAGTTCTTC. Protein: CSVEGRGLANNEQFF.

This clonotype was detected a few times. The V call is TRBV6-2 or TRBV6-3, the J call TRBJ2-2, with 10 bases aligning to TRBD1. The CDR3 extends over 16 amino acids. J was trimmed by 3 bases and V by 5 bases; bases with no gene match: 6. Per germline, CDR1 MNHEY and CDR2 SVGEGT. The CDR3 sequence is CASSDPGQGYTGELFF. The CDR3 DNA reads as TGTGCCAGCAGTGATCCGGGACAGGGGTACACCGGGGAGCTGTTTTTT.

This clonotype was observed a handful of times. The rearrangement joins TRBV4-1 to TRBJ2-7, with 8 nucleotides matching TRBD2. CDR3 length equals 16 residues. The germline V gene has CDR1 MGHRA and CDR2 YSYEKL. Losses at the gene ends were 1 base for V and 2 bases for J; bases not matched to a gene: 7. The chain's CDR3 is CASSQVVISGTYEQYF. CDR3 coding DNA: TGCGCCAGCAGCCAAGTTGTGATTAGCGGGACCTACGAGCAGTACTTC.

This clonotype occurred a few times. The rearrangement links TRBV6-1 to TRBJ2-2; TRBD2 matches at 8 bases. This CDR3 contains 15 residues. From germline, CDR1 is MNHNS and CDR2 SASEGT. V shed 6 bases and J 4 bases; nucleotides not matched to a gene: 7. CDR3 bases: TGTGCCAGCAGCCTACTAGCGGTATCCACCGGGGAGCTGTTTTTT. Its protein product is CASSLLAVSTGELFF.

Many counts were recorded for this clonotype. CDR3 DNA: TGTGCCAGCAGCTCCTGGACTAGCGGGAGGGGTAATGAGCAGTTCTTC. Residues: CASSSWTSGRGNEQFF. The chain uses TRBV7-2 and TRBJ2-1; 15 bases are shared with TRBD2. Trimming at V came to 4 bases and at J to 7 bases, leaving 5 bases not matched to a gene. The CDR3 contains 16 residues. Germline V lookup: CDR1 SGHTA, CDR2 FQGNSA.

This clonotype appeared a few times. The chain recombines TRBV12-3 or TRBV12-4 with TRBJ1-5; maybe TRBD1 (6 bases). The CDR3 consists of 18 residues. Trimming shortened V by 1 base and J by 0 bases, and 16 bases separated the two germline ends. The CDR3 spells CASSLEVGGGFSNQPQHF. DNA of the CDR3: TGTGCCAGCAGTTTAGAGGTTGGGGGCGGGTTTAGCAATCAGCCCCAGCATTTT.